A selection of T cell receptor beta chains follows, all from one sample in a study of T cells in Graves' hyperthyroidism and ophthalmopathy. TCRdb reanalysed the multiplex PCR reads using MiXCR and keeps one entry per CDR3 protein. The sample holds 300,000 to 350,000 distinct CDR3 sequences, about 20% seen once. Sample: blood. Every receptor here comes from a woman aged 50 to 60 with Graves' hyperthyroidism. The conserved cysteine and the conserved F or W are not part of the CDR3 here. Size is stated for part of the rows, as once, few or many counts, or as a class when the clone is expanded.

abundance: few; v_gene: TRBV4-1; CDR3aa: ASSPGLPGVHSNQPQH
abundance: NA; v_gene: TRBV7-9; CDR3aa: ASSLAGSVAEQY
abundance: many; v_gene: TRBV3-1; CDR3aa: ASSRFAGGGETQY
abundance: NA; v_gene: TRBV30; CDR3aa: AWSVQLSGNTIY
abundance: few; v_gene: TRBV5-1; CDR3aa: ASSFRLAGVETQY
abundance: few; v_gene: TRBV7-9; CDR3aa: ASSLADPAGGYT
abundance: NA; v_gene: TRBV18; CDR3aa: ASSPQDVLIMNTEAF
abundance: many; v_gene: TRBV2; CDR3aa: ASSGLAGNTQY
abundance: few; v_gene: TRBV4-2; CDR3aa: ASSQVAGQENQPQH
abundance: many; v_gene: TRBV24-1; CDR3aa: ATSDRQGAWETQY
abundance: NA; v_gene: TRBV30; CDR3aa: AWSSLGQGDEKLF
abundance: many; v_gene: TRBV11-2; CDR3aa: ASSSRDISSGNTIY
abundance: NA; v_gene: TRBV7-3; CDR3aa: ASSLEIYGYT
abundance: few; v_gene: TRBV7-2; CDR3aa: ASSLHRESVGYT
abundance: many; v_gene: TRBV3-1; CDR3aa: ASSHSRAQGGETQY
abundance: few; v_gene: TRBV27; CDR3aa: ASSLGRGNQPQH
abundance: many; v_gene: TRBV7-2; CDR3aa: ASSLVQGAGGELF
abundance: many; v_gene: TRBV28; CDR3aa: AAGGLAETTGANEQF
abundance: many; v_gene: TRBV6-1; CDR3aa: ASRNDGLNTEAF
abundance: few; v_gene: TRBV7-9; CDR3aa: ASSLGTAGPEQY
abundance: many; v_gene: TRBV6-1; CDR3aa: ACRRTMNTEAF
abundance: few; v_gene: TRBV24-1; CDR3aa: ATSDLGDFISGRSSYEQY
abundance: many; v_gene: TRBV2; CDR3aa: ASSPQGMGTDTQY
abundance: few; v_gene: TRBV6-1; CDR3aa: ASSERYLGQGLWVEQY
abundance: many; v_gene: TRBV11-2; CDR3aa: ASSLVRTGRETQY
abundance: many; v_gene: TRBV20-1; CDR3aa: SASRLAGSYEQY
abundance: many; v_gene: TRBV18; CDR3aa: ASSPDFRGTEAF
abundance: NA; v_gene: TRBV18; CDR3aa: ASGPGTDSYEQF
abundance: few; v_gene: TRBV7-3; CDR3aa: ASPRATPNTGELF
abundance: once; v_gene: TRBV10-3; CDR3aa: ATRDRDRQETQY
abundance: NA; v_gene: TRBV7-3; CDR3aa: ASSPTGVQDTQY
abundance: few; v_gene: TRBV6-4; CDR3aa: ASSESSGSDEQF
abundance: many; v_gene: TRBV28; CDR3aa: ASRLSGQGRDYGYT
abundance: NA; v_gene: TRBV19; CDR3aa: ASSTPWKRGILATNEKLF
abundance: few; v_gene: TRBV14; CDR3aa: ASSQRGRNQETQY